This TCR beta chain was recovered during a study of T cell responses to AZD1222 COVID-19 vaccine. Notes on the study in general: Reportedly, close to half of spike-specific TCRs are directed against unmutated variant regions.

The table came from immunoSEQ multiplex PCR; TCRdb's copy has only in-frame clones and leaves some out. Here the sample spans over 100,000 clones, 88% being singletons. Concerning this clone: Its antigen remains unidentified.

The sample was peripheral blood, taken on day 0 of AZD1222 vaccination. This receptor was taken from an adult in good health.

CDR3 sequence reads: CASNRLVYSNQPQHF. Here the CDR3 DNA reads TGTGCCAGCAATCGACTAGTCTATAGCAATCAGCCCCAGCATTTT. The genes are TRBV27 and TRBJ1-5; D is undetermined. Germline CDR1 is MNHEY and CDR2 is SMNVEV (reference sequence). Trimming stripped 7 bases from V and 0 bases from J, with 13 bases between. This CDR3 is built from 15 residues.